This paragraph reports one T cell receptor beta chain. Its antigen remains unknown. These data come from a study of CD8+ T cells in alopecia areata. The study's findings and limits: Compared with mice, patients displayed less clear TCR sharing, possibly for HLA-related reasons. Clonality in lesional scalp, especially alopecia totalis/universalis, exceeded that of normal scalp.

V shed 6 bases, J shed 3 bases, and the junction held 15 bases outside the gene matches. Germline V gene data show CDR1 as SGDLS and CDR2 as YYNGEE. The CDR3 loop spans 16 amino acids. cDNA serving as the sequencing template came from extracted, reverse transcribed RNA. TCRdb keeps only in-frame clones here, not all; method: immunoSEQ multiplex PCR. This table has approximately 130,000 clones, 45% to 50% appearing once. Patients with alopecia areata provided lesional scalp punch biopsies as well as peripheral blood. The receptor comes from a human donor with alopecia areata. The chain joins TRBV9 to TRBJ2-7; 7 bases fit TRBD2. The specimen was NKG2D-low CD8+ T cells sorted from blood. The CDR3 is CASNLHSPGTNYEQYF. The CDR3 nucleotides are TGTGCCAGCAACTTACACTCTCCCGGGACTAACTACGAGCAGTACTTC.